The 26 T cell receptor beta chains below come from one sample, sequenced in a study of shared clonotypes between healthy human individuals. TCRdb keeps only in-frame clones here, not all; method: immunoSEQ multiplex PCR. The sample shows fewer than 2.5 million clones, over 85% of them seen only once. The source material was naive CD4+ T cells from PBMCs. Regarding subset: CD45RA+ positively selected. The receptors here all came from a man aged 18 to 29 in good health. Some clones in this sample may be carry-over from other donors' samples.

This chain's CDR3 is CASSSLRDRGSNTQYF. CDR3 nucleotide sequence: TGTGCCAGCAGTTCTCTAAGGGACAGGGGATCAAATACGCAGTATTTT. This chain connects TRBV5-5 to TRBJ2-3; 10 bases line up with TRBD1. The CDR3 runs 16 residues. The germline V gene encodes CDR1 SGHKS and CDR2 YYEKEE (reference sequence). With V trimmed by 5 bases and J by 7 bases, 13 bases remained unmatched.

The count of this clone is one. The rearrangement joins TRBV5-1 to TRBJ1-1; a possible D gene is TRBD1 (5 bases). V dropped 0 bases and J dropped 6 bases, with 12 bases sitting between them. This CDR3 is 14 amino acids long. Germline V lookup: CDR1 SGHRS, CDR2 YFSETQ. CDR3 region: CASSLVVAGSEAFF. CDR3 DNA sequence: TGCGCCAGCAGCTTGGTCGTTGCAGGGTCTGAAGCTTTCTTT.

Of note for this clone: The same CDR3 can be traced to other DNA sequences in this sample. The chain uses TRBV2 and TRBJ2-5; D is unresolved. Between the trimmed V and J ends, which lost 4 bases and 6 bases, there was a span of 3 bases. This CDR3 has 10 amino acids. CDR1 SNHLY and CDR2 FYNNEI come from the germline V gene. In nucleotides, the CDR3 is TGTGCCAGCAGTGGGCAGACCCAGTACTTC. Protein sequence: CASSGQTQYF.

J is TRBJ2-1 and V is TRBV7-7, with D uncertain. V shed 8 bases and J shed 8 bases, with 13 bases lying between them. The CDR3 runs 12 residues. The germline CDR1 and CDR2 sequences are SSHAT and FNYEAQ (reference sequence). CDR3 DNA sequence: TGTGCCAGCGTCCCACTGCGCGATGAGCAGTTCTTC. This translates into CASVPLRDEQFF.

The J gene is TRBJ2-7, the V gene TRBV7-6, with 8 bases lining up with TRBD2. Trimming cost V 2 bases and J 6 bases; bases outside gene matches: 6. In germline, CDR1 is SGHVS, CDR2 FNYEAQ. The CDR3 consists of 14 residues. The DNA for the CDR3 is TGTGCCAGCAGCTTAACGGGAGGGCCCTTCGAGCAGTACTTC. Translation: CASSLTGGPFEQYF. Complete variable domain (other parts from reference TRBV7-6 and TRBJ2-7): GAGVSQSPRYKVTKRGQDVALRCDPISGHVSLYWYRQALGQGPEFLTYFNYEAQQDKSGLPNDRFSAERPEGSISTLTIQRTEQRDSAMYRCASSLTGGPFEQYFGPGTRLTVT.

V gene TRBV18 combines with J gene TRBJ2-7; D call uncertain. Trimming left V 6 bases short and J 0 bases short, with 9 bases between. The CDR3 spans 13 residues. Germline CDR1 reads KGHSH; CDR2 reads LQKENI. The CDR3 DNA is TGTGCCAGCTCCGGATCACTCTCCTACGAGCAGTACTTC. Translating it yields CASSGSLSYEQYF.

This clone was observed once. This sample includes further DNA sequences coding for the same CDR3. The chain carries TRBV7-2 and TRBJ2-3; D remains ambiguous. From germline, CDR1 is SGHTA and CDR2 FQGNSA. The V gene lost 0 bases and the J gene lost 4 bases, with 8 bases spanning the gap. CDR3 size: 14 residues. The CDR3 nucleotides are TGTGCCAGCAGCTTAGCGGGCTCCTCAGATACGCAGTATTTT. This encodes CASSLAGSSDTQYF.

About this clone itself: Other DNA variants within this sample encode the same CDR3. The chain uses TRBV18 and TRBJ2-4, with TRBD1 identical over 10 bases. Germline CDR1 KGHSH, CDR2 LQKENI. CDR3 length equals 14 residues. The trim removed 3 bases at V and 5 bases at J, leaving 1 base unmatched. This CDR3 reads CASSPGTGENIQYF. The DNA of the CDR3 is TGTGCCAGCTCACCCGGGACAGGGGAAAACATTCAGTACTTC. Supplemented by reference TRBV18 and TRBJ2-4, the full variable domain reads NAGVMQNPRHLVRRRGQEARLRCSPMKGHSHVYWYRQLPEEGLKFMVYLQKENIIDESGMPKERFSAEFPKEGPSILRIQQVVRGDSAAYFCASSPGTGENIQYFGAGTRLSVL.

Here the CDR3 DNA reads TGCGCCAGCAGCCCACAACAGGGATTCCGAGAGACCCAGTACTTC. Protein: CASSPQQGFRETQYF. The chain is built from TRBV5-1 and TRBJ2-5; a weak D match, TRBD1 (6 bases). The germline CDR1 and CDR2 sequences are SGHRS and YFSETQ. This CDR3 region has 15 residues. The V end was cut by 4 bases, the J end by 4 bases, with 17 bases between.

The chain combines TRBV5-5 with TRBJ2-7; TRBD2 might be the D (5 bases). V dropped 4 bases and J dropped 3 bases, with 11 bases sitting between them. There are 13 residues in the CDR3. Germline CDR1 SGHKS, CDR2 YYEKEE (reference sequence). CDR3 sequence reads: CASSGGLIYEQYF. The CDR3 DNA is TGTGCCAGCAGCGGCGGACTGATCTACGAGCAGTACTTC. Complete variable domain (other parts from reference TRBV5-5 and TRBJ2-7): DAGVTQSPTHLIKTRGQQVTLRCSPISGHKSVSWYQQVLGQGPQFIFQYYEKEERGRGNFPDRFSARQFPNYSSELNVNALLLGDSALYLCASSGGLIYEQYFGPGTRLTVT.

The V gene is TRBV7-9, the J gene TRBJ1-5, with no clear D. The germline V and J ends were trimmed by 5 bases and 5 bases, with 19 bases remaining between them. The germline CDR1 and CDR2 sequences are SEHNR and FQNEAQ (reference sequence). The CDR3 spans 16 residues. The CDR3: CASSQSNGYRDQPQHF. The CDR3 nucleotides are TGTGCCAGCAGCCAGTCCAACGGTTATCGGGATCAGCCCCAGCATTTT.

A note on this clone: Other DNA sequences in this sample translate to the same CDR3. J is TRBJ1-4 and V is TRBV18, with D tentatively TRBD1 (5 bases). This CDR3 spans 16 amino acids. The ends were cut back, 1 base at V and 0 bases at J, with 9 bases in the middle. Per germline, CDR1 KGHSH and CDR2 LQKENI. The CDR3 here is CASSPRQGATNEKLFF. In DNA, the CDR3 is TGTGCCAGCTCACCACGCCAGGGCGCAACTAATGAAAAACTGTTTTTT.

This chain joins TRBV27 and TRBJ2-3; TRBD2 matches 12 bases. CDR1 is MNHEY, CDR2 SMNVEV, per germline (reference sequence). The CDR3 consists of 19 residues. V lost 5 bases, J lost 2 bases, and 14 bases stayed unmatched. The CDR3 here is CASSPNGLAGPGPTDTQYF. Written as DNA, the CDR3 is TGTGCCAGCAGTCCTAACGGACTAGCGGGACCAGGGCCCACAGATACGCAGTATTTT.

This clone was recorded only once. The chain links TRBV5-6 to TRBJ2-5; no definite D call. CDR3 size: 14 residues. V shed 0 bases and J shed 2 bases, with 8 bases lying between them. The germline V gene has CDR1 SGHDT and CDR2 YYEEEE. The CDR3 sequence: CASSLAVGQETQYF. The CDR3 DNA follows: TGTGCCAGCAGCTTGGCAGTGGGTCAAGAGACCCAGTACTTC.

This sequence joins TRBV11-2 and TRBJ2-3, with D perhaps TRBD2 (5 bases). Per germline, CDR1 SGHAT and CDR2 FQNNGV. The CDR3 runs 14 residues. V gave up 2 bases and J gave up 2 bases, with 8 bases separating them. The CDR3 region has the DNA TGTGCCAGCAGCTTACAGCGGATCACAGATACGCAGTATTTT. Protein sequence: CASSLQRITDTQYF.

The chain recombines TRBV28 with TRBJ2-7; 7 bases are a match to TRBD1. The J segment lost 4 bases and the V segment lost 6 bases, leaving 9 bases of the junction unmatched. Per germline, CDR1 MDHEN and CDR2 SYDVKM. The CDR3 has 14 residues. CDR3 nucleotides: TGTGCCAGCAGCGAAGGACAGGCTTCATACGAGCAGTACTTC. It encodes CASSEGQASYEQYF.

The rearrangement joins TRBV11-2 to TRBJ2-3; D perhaps matches TRBD1 (5 bases). Germline V lookup: CDR1 SGHAT, CDR2 FQNNGV. The CDR3 totals 15 residues. The V gene lost 4 bases and the J gene lost 4 bases, with 15 bases spanning the gap. CDR3 loop: CASSSTSGFADTQYF. CDR3 in DNA: TGTGCCAGCAGCTCCACCTCAGGGTTCGCAGATACGCAGTATTTT.

In this sample, this clone turned up once. The chain recombines TRBV25-1 with TRBJ2-2; D is perhaps TRBD1 or TRBD2 (5 bases each). This CDR3 is built from 16 residues. V was clipped by 6 bases and J by 4 bases, with 18 bases between them. Germline loops: CDR1 MGHDK, CDR2 SYGVNS. This CDR3 is CASRPADGTGTGELFF. The CDR3 DNA follows: TGTGCCAGCAGGCCCGCGGACGGGACCGGCACCGGGGAGCTGTTTTTT. Full variable domain (rest looked up from reference TRBV25-1 and TRBJ2-2): EADIYQTPRYLVIGTGKKITLECSQTMGHDKMYWYQQDPGMELHLIHYSYGVNSTEKGDLSSESTVSRIRTEHFPLTLESARPSHTSQYLCASRPADGTGTGELFFGEGSRLTVL.

The chain recombines TRBV19 with TRBJ1-1, with unresolved D. Germline V gives CDR1 LNHDA, CDR2 SQIVND (reference sequence). The CDR3 has 15 residues. Trimming took off 4 bases at V and 0 bases at J, with 12 bases between the two ends. This chain's CDR3 is CASSKGRRVNTEAFF. CDR3 bases: TGTGCCAGTAGTAAAGGGAGACGGGTGAACACTGAAGCTTTCTTT. The full variable domain, completed using reference TRBV19 and TRBJ1-1, is DGGITQSPKYLFRKEGQNVTLSCEQNLNHDAMYWYRQDPGQGLRLIYYSQIVNDFQKGDIAEGYSVSREKKESFPLTVTSAQKNPTAFYLCASSKGRRVNTEAFFGQGTRLTVV.

Points on this clone: This CDR3 is also generated by other DNA sequences in the sample. V is TRBV6-1 and J is TRBJ2-3; D call uncertain. CDR3 length: 12 residues. V was shortened by 4 bases and J by 2 bases, with 4 bases between the two germline ends. Looked up from germline, CDR1 is MNHNS and CDR2 is SASEGT. CDR3 amino acids: CASSGITDTQYF. The CDR3 DNA reads TGTGCCAGCAGTGGGATCACAGATACGCAGTATTTT.

The chain carries TRBV5-1 and TRBJ2-1; 7 nucleotides line up with TRBD2. After removal of 4 bases from V and 8 bases from J, the junction contained 12 bases not matched to a gene. The CDR3 is 15 residues long. The germline V gene has CDR1 SGHRS and CDR2 YFSETQ. The CDR3 is CASSPRLARRDEQFF. The CDR3 DNA reads as TGCGCCAGCAGCCCGCGACTAGCCAGGCGGGATGAGCAGTTCTTC.

Worth noting for this clone: The identical CDR3 is also encoded by other nucleotide sequences in the sample. The V gene is TRBV30, the J gene TRBJ2-5; D not certain. Germline loops: CDR1 GTSNPN, CDR2 SVGIG (reference sequence). V shed 5 bases and J shed 1 base, with 8 bases lying between them. The CDR3 is 12 residues long. The CDR3 coding sequence is TGTGCCTGGCGGACGGGCCAAGAGACCCAGTACTTC. Amino acid sequence: CAWRTGQETQYF.

V and J are TRBV4-2 and TRBJ1-3; no reliable D call. Trimming left V 4 bases short and J 0 bases short, with 16 bases between. CDR3 length: 17 residues. The germline V gene encodes CDR1 LGHNA and CDR2 YNFKEQ. As DNA, the CDR3 is TGTGCCAGCAGCCTCCGAACCGGGCAAAACTCTGGAAACACCATATATTTT. Its translation: CASSLRTGQNSGNTIYF.

The J gene is TRBJ2-2, the V gene TRBV2, with TRBD2 matching over 10 bases. Trimming removed 2 bases from V and 6 bases from J; junction bases left unmatched: 3. This CDR3 has 15 amino acids. Looked up from germline, CDR1 is SNHLY and CDR2 is FYNNEI. In nucleotides, the CDR3 is TGTGCCAGCAGTGAACTAGCGGGAGCTTCCGGGGAGCTGTTTTTT. This encodes CASSELAGASGELFF.

This clone was found once. The chain has TRBV6-4 and TRBJ2-5; no firm D call. Trimming stripped 8 bases from V and 5 bases from J, with 6 bases between. Germline CDR1 is MRHNA and CDR2 is SNTAGT. The CDR3 is 10 residues long. In DNA form, the CDR3 reads TGTGCCAGCTTGGGGGAGACCCAGTACTTC. Encoded protein: CASLGETQYF.

The V and J genes are TRBV15 and TRBJ2-7; D could derive from TRBD1 or TRBD2 (5 bases each). The CDR3 runs to 15 residues. V dropped 2 bases and J dropped 2 bases, with 13 bases sitting between them. Germline V gene sequence: CDR1 LNHNV, CDR2 YYDKDF (reference sequence). The CDR3 protein is CATSRKTGAPYEQYF. The CDR3 region has the DNA TGTGCCACCAGCAGAAAAACCGGGGCTCCCTACGAGCAGTACTTC.